The next 32 T cell receptor beta chains were all read from a single sample in a study of chemoradiotherapy in HPV16-positive cancers (dated by TCRdb to the early 2020s). Receptors were amplified or captured by the immunoSEQ multiplex PCR assay. In its TCRdb copy, this immuneACCESS table keeps in-frame sequences only and misses some clones. Where compared with another copy, unresolved V genes explain less than half of these, and the others have no known cause. Within this sample are several thousand clones, with roughly 91% of them counted one time only. Clones ranked in the top ten supply 3% to 3.5% of the sample. This specimen consisted of tumor tissue, obtained from a patient who underwent chemoradiotherapy. These receptor sequences come from a human donor with HPV-associated anogenital cancer.

V is TRBV19 and J is TRBJ2-7; 8 positions agree with TRBD1. The CDR3 extends over 13 amino acids. Germline CDR1 is LNHDA and CDR2 is SQIVND (reference sequence). V gave up 5 bases and J gave up 5 bases; unmatched junction bases: 5. The CDR3 reads CASSSQGAHEQYF. In nucleotides, the CDR3 is TGTGCCAGTAGTTCGCAGGGGGCTCACGAGCAGTACTTC.

V gene TRBV5-4 combines with J gene TRBJ1-6; 9 bases align to TRBD1. J lost 8 bases, V lost 4 bases, and 7 bases had no gene match. The CDR3 spans 15 residues. Per the germline V gene, CDR1 is SGHNT and CDR2 is YYREEE (reference sequence). CDR3 protein: CASSASQGAHSPLHF. CDR3 DNA: TGTGCCAGCAGCGCATCACAGGGGGCTCATTCACCCCTCCACTTT. Using reference TRBV5-4 and TRBJ1-6 for the parts outside the CDR3, the full variable domain is ETGVTQSPTHLIKTRGQQVTLRCSSQSGHNTVSWYQQALGQGPQFIFQYYREEENGRGNFPPRFSGLQFPNYSSELNVNALELDDSALYLCASSASQGAHSPLHFGNGTRLTVT.

This clone was picked up one time. This chain uses TRBV27 with TRBJ1-1; D not certain. CDR1 is MNHEY, CDR2 SMNVEV, per germline (reference sequence). The V end was cut by 5 bases, the J end by 0 bases, with 7 bases between. The CDR3 runs 13 residues. The CDR3 loop is CASSPTLNTEAFF. In DNA form, the CDR3 reads TGTGCCAGCAGTCCCACCCTGAACACTGAAGCTTTCTTT.

The chain is built from TRBV7-2 and TRBJ2-1, with a tentative D call TRBD2 (6 bases). Trimming removed 1 base at V and 15 bases at J, with 13 bases between. This CDR3 contains 12 residues. Germline CDR1 and CDR2: SGHTA and FQGNSA. CDR3 loop: CASSLGTAGMFF. The CDR3 DNA follows: TGTGCCAGCAGCTTAGGGACCGCGGGAATGTTCTTC.

J is TRBJ1-1 and V is TRBV5-1; perhaps TRBD1 as D (5 bases). Germline V CDR1 and CDR2: SGHRS, YFSETQ. This CDR3 spans 15 amino acids. V was pared by 0 bases and J by 3 bases, with 12 bases between. The DNA for the CDR3 is TGCGCCAGCAGCTTGGAGTGGGGGTCTCACACTGAAGCTTTCTTT. It yields the protein CASSLEWGSHTEAFF.

The gene calls are TRBV6-6 and TRBJ1-2, with D maybe TRBD1 (6 bases). Trimming removed 6 bases from V and 4 bases from J, with 18 bases in between. The CDR3 is 15 amino acids. In germline, CDR1 is MNHNY, CDR2 SVGAGI (reference sequence). CDR3 DNA sequence: TGTGCCAGCAGCTCTCAAAGAACAGGGTTCTATGGCTACACCTTC. It specifies CASSSQRTGFYGYTF.

V is TRBV5-1 and J is TRBJ2-1; TRBD1 aligns across 8 bases. The CDR3 runs to 16 residues. V shed 8 bases, J shed 7 bases, and the junction held 17 bases outside the gene matches. Germline assignment: CDR1 SGHRS and CDR2 YFSETQ. In nucleotides, the CDR3 is TGCGCCAGTCGGCTGACAGGGGTTGGTACGAGGAATGAGCAGTTCTTC. Translation gives CASRLTGVGTRNEQFF.

V gene TRBV6-1 combines with J gene TRBJ2-1; 11 nucleotides line up with TRBD2. The CDR3 sequence is 15 residues long. The V and J ends lost 5 bases and 6 bases, in that order; junction bases with no gene match: 6. Germline V lookup: CDR1 MNHNS, CDR2 SASEGT. The CDR3 here is CASSRLAGQVNEQFF. The CDR3 DNA reads as TGTGCCAGCAGTCGACTAGCGGGACAGGTCAATGAGCAGTTCTTC.

This chain joins TRBV2 and TRBJ2-1; a weak D match, TRBD1 (5 bases). The germline V and J ends were trimmed by 2 bases and 0 bases, with 11 bases remaining between them. This CDR3 is 16 amino acids long. Germline assignment: CDR1 SNHLY and CDR2 FYNNEI. CDR3 region: CASSEQGRLSYNEQFF. The CDR3 DNA follows: TGTGCCAGCAGTGAACAGGGCAGGCTCTCCTACAATGAGCAGTTCTTC.

The chain recombines TRBV27 with TRBJ2-2, with 7 bases fitting TRBD2. The CDR3 is 15 residues long. V gave up 4 bases and J gave up 7 bases; unmatched junction bases: 9. CDR1 is MNHEY, CDR2 SMNVEV, per germline (reference sequence). CDR3 coding DNA: TGTGCCAGCAGTTCACTAGCGAGCTTGGGCGGGGAGCTGTTTTTT. Translation: CASSSLASLGGELFF.

This clone has only one observation. The rearrangement joins TRBV6-5 to TRBJ2-7; 10 bases line up with TRBD1. The germline V gene has CDR1 MNHEY and CDR2 SVGAGI. The CDR3 runs to 14 residues. V lost 3 bases and J lost 2; bases outside the gene matches: 1. The CDR3 loop is CASSYGQGAYEQYF. The DNA for the CDR3 is TGTGCCAGCAGTTATGGACAGGGGGCCTACGAGCAGTACTTC.

The V gene is TRBV4-2, the J gene TRBJ2-7; 14 bases agree with TRBD2. Germline loops: CDR1 LGHNA, CDR2 YNFKEQ. V lost 0 bases and J lost 3; bases outside the gene matches: 4. The CDR3 is 17 residues long. Here the CDR3 reads CASSQEGTSGSDYEQYF. As DNA, the CDR3 is TGTGCCAGCAGCCAAGAAGGGACTAGCGGGAGCGACTACGAGCAGTACTTC.

This chain links TRBV9 with TRBJ2-2; D might be TRBD2 (5 bases). The CDR3 consists of 14 residues. Looked up from germline, CDR1 is SGDLS and CDR2 is YYNGEE. Trimming took off 0 bases at V and 4 bases at J, with 7 bases between the two ends. The CDR3 coding sequence is TGTGCCAGCAGCGTAGTGCGGGCCACCGGGGAGCTGTTTTTT. It yields the protein CASSVVRATGELFF.

The genes are TRBV6-5 and TRBJ1-2, with TRBD1 identical over 8 bases. V lost 6 bases to trimming and J lost 2 bases; unmatched junction nucleotides: 8. Germline loops: CDR1 MNHEY, CDR2 SVGAGI. The CDR3 covers 15 residues. CDR3 loop: CASSPDRGENYGYTF. DNA of the CDR3: TGTGCCAGCAGCCCTGACAGGGGTGAGAACTATGGCTACACCTTC.

In the case of this clone: One junction end does not reproduce the germline sequence, and a read error may be involved. This chain's CDR3 is CASTYRGGLYNEQFF. The CDR3 nucleotides read TGTGCCAGCACTTACCGGGGCGGCCTCTACAATGAGCAGTTCTTC. The chain carries TRBV6-5 and TRBJ2-1; D could derive from TRBD1 or TRBD2 (5 bases each). Per germline, CDR1 MNHEY and CDR2 SVGAGI. The CDR3 loop spans 15 amino acids.

This clone was counted once. The genes are TRBV7-2 and TRBJ2-3; D gene uncertain. The germline V and J ends were trimmed by 5 bases and 6 bases, with 12 bases remaining between them. Germline CDR1 SGHTA, CDR2 FQGNSA. This CDR3 has 13 residues. The CDR3 spells CASSLAAWDTQYF. CDR3 DNA sequence: TGTGCCAGCAGCCTGGCGGCTTGGGATACGCAGTATTTT. Full variable domain (missing parts from reference TRBV7-2 and TRBJ2-3): GAGVSQSPSNKVTEKGKDVELRCDPISGHTALYWYRQSLGQGLEFLIYFQGNSAPDKSGLPSDRFSAERTGGSVSTLTIQRTQQEDSAVYLCASSLAAWDTQYFGPGTRLTVL.

The chain combines TRBV4-2 with TRBJ2-7; no clear D. This CDR3 region has 12 residues. V dropped 1 base and J dropped 2 bases, with 3 bases sitting between them. Germline lookup yields CDR1 LGHNA and CDR2 YNFKEQ. The CDR3 reads CASSQGPYEQYF. CDR3 in DNA: TGTGCCAGCAGCCAAGGGCCCTACGAGCAGTACTTC.

The chain carries TRBV7-9 and TRBJ2-3, with D possibly TRBD2 on 6 matching bases. V was trimmed by 4 bases and J by 3 bases, leaving 14 bases between them. Germline loops: CDR1 SEHNR, CDR2 FQNEAQ (reference sequence). The CDR3 spans 15 residues. The CDR3 nucleotides read TGTGCCAGCAGCTATGGGGGGTATAGGACAGATACGCAGTATTTT. Translation: CASSYGGYRTDTQYF.

The chain joins TRBV14 to TRBJ2-5, with 11 bases that match TRBD1. The CDR3 covers 15 residues. Per germline, CDR1 SGHDN and CDR2 FVKESK. The ends lost 4 bases at V and 2 bases at J; junction bases unmatched: 3. The CDR3 here is CASSRWDRGQETQYF. The CDR3 DNA reads TGTGCCAGCAGCCGATGGGACAGGGGGCAAGAGACCCAGTACTTC.

This clone appeared a single time. The gene calls are TRBV4-3 and TRBJ2-1; TRBD2 agrees at 10 bases. The junction had 6 bases not matched to a gene; V was cut back by 4 bases and J by 6 bases. The V gene's germline CDR1 is LGHNA and CDR2 YSLEER. The CDR3 has 15 amino acids. The CDR3 region is CASSPLSGGTNEQFF. DNA of the CDR3: TGCGCCAGCAGCCCTCTTAGCGGGGGGACCAATGAGCAGTTCTTC.

V gene TRBV5-5 combines with J gene TRBJ2-7; D remains ambiguous. Trimming cost V 0 bases and J 2 bases, with 9 bases left between them. CDR1 SGHKS and CDR2 YYEKEE come from the germline V gene (reference sequence). The CDR3 extends over 14 amino acids. CDR3 sequence: CASSLDRQAYEQYF. The CDR3 nucleotides are TGTGCCAGCAGCTTGGATAGGCAGGCCTACGAGCAGTACTTC. Full variable domain (rest looked up from reference TRBV5-5 and TRBJ2-7): DAGVTQSPTHLIKTRGQQVTLRCSPISGHKSVSWYQQVLGQGPQFIFQYYEKEERGRGNFPDRFSARQFPNYSSELNVNALLLGDSALYLCASSLDRQAYEQYFGPGTRLTVT.

V gene TRBV27 combines with J gene TRBJ2-1; 8 bases line up with TRBD2. Germline assignment: CDR1 MNHEY and CDR2 SMNVEV (reference sequence). V gave up 4 bases and J gave up 8 bases; unmatched junction bases: 13. The CDR3 has 16 amino acids. Here the CDR3 DNA reads TGTGCCAGCAGTTCCGGGGGACTAGGGGCATTGGATGAGCAGTTCTTC. Protein product: CASSSGGLGALDEQFF.

The chain carries TRBV7-9 and TRBJ2-7; weak D call: TRBD1 (6 bases). The CDR3 is made up of 16 amino acids. Germline CDR1 SEHNR, CDR2 FQNEAQ (reference sequence). The ends were cut back, 4 bases at V and 5 bases at J, with 21 bases in the middle. CDR3 sequence (DNA): TGTGCCAGCAGCTCCAACAGGGCCAGGAAATACCACGAGCAGTACTTC. Amino acids: CASSSNRARKYHEQYF.

This clone was seen a handful of times. The chain carries TRBV4-3 and TRBJ1-2; D call uncertain. The germline CDR1 and CDR2 sequences are LGHNA and YSLEER. The CDR3 runs 16 residues. V was cut by 0 bases and J by 4 bases, with 15 bases left in between. The DNA for the CDR3 is TGCGCCAGCAGCCAAGAGGGGAGGGAATCTCCCTATGGCTACACCTTC. Translation: CASSQEGRESPYGYTF.

The chain is built from TRBV6-1 and TRBJ1-6; 7 positions match TRBD1. CDR3 length equals 15 residues. Germline assignment: CDR1 MNHNS and CDR2 SASEGT. Losses at the gene ends were 6 bases for V and 6 bases for J; bases not matched to a gene: 8. The CDR3: CASRADRTSNSPLHF. CDR3 bases: TGTGCCAGCAGAGCGGACAGGACCTCTAATTCACCCCTCCACTTT.

The gene calls are TRBV6-1 and TRBJ1-5, with unresolved D. Germline V gives CDR1 MNHNS, CDR2 SASEGT. The CDR3 contains 14 residues. V lost 6 bases and J 3 bases, leaving 12 bases between the germline ends. The CDR3 sequence is CASSRPGPNQPQHF. CDR3 nucleotides: TGTGCCAGCAGCCGCCCCGGACCCAATCAGCCCCAGCATTTT.

The V gene is TRBV19, the J gene TRBJ2-3; tentatively, D is TRBD2 (5 bases). CDR1 LNHDA and CDR2 SQIVND come from the germline V gene (reference sequence). V gave up 5 bases and J gave up 1 base, with 13 bases separating them. The CDR3 loop spans 15 amino acids. The CDR3, as DNA: TGTGCCAGTAGTCCCGACGGGGTCCGCACAGATACGCAGTATTTT. It is translated as CASSPDGVRTDTQYF.

This chain joins TRBV7-8 and TRBJ1-5; TRBD1 matches 7 bases. V was clipped by 0 bases and J by 5 bases; unmatched bases: 1. The CDR3 length is 14 residues. CDR1 SGHVS and CDR2 FQNEAQ come from the germline V gene. The CDR3 is CASSLARGHQPQHF. CDR3 DNA: TGTGCCAGCAGCTTAGCTAGGGGGCATCAGCCCCAGCATTTT.

The chain carries TRBV28 and TRBJ2-6; no clear D gene. V lost 6 bases, J lost 0 bases, and 12 bases lay in between. The CDR3 totals 16 residues. Germline-derived CDR1 and CDR2 are MDHEN and SYDVKM. DNA for the CDR3: TGTGCCAGCAGCCCTACCAAAGCCTCTGGGGCCAACGTCCTGACTTTC. Translated: CASSPTKASGANVLTF.

The chain uses TRBV11-3 and TRBJ2-7; no clear D gene. The germline V gene has CDR1 SGHNT and CDR2 YENEEA. The CDR3 is 14 residues long. With 1 base removed from V and 0 bases from J, the gap between germline ends came to 7 bases. The CDR3 sequence is CASSLGPTSYEQYF. Written as DNA, the CDR3 is TGTGCCAGCAGCTTAGGCCCGACCTCCTACGAGCAGTACTTC.

This chain uses TRBV4-1 with TRBJ1-5; D might be TRBD1 (5 bases). The length of the CDR3 is 17 residues. The ends were cut back, 0 bases at V and 4 bases at J, with 16 bases in the middle. The V gene's germline CDR1 is MGHRA and CDR2 YSYEKL. The CDR3 protein is CASSQDVAGPRNQPQHF. CDR3 DNA: TGCGCCAGCAGCCAAGATGTAGCGGGGCCTCGGAATCAGCCCCAGCATTTT.

The V gene is TRBV4-3, the J gene TRBJ2-2; no clear D gene. In germline, CDR1 is LGHNA, CDR2 YSLEER. The CDR3 is 16 amino acids. Deletions cut 0 bases from V and 6 bases from J, with 14 bases between. The CDR3 DNA is TGCGCCAGCAGCCAAGATACTTGGCGATTCCCCGGGGAGCTGTTTTTT. Translation gives CASSQDTWRFPGELFF.